The text below deals with one TCR beta chain. These data belong to a study of blood T cell repertoires in COVID-19. Overall study: The origin of the acute and convalescent COVID-19 samples was the United States, Italy and Spain. T cells, B-cell-depleted T cells, or PBMCs supplied cDNA or gDNA.

Study processing details: How many nucleated cells were present was estimated from reference gene primer amplification. Here immunoSEQ multiplex PCR was the method, and the copy in TCRdb shows in-frame clones only, minus some. The V and J calls and clone size are taken from that table; D and trimming were inferred from the DNA. Found here are around 270,000 clones, around nine tenths of them singletons; the top ten hold approximately 2%. The CDR3 is made up of 16 amino acids. Germline CDR1 reads SGHAT; CDR2 reads FQNNGV. Trimming removed 1 base at V and 6 bases at J, with 16 bases between. This TCR was sampled from a man younger than 45 with active or convalescent COVID-19. The chain employs TRBV11-2 and TRBJ2-1, with D perhaps TRBD2 (7 bases). Sequenced: peripheral blood. The chain's CDR3 is CASSLGGGVFSNEQFF. The CDR3 nucleotides are TGTGCCAGCAGCTTAGGCGGGGGCGTTTTTTCCAATGAGCAGTTCTTC.